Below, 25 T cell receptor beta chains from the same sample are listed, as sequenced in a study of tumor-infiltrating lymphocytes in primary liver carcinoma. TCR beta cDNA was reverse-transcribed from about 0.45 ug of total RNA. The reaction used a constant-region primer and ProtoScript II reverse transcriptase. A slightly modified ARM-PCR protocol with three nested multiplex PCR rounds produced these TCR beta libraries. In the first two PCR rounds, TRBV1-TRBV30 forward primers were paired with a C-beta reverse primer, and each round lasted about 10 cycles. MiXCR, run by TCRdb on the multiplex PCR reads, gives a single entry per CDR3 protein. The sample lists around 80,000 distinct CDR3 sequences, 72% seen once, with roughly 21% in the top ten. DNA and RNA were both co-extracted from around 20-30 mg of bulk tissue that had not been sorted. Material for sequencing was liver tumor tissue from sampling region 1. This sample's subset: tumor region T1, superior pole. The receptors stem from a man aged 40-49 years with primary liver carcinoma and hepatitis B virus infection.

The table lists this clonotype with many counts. CDR3 sequence (DNA): TGTGCCAGCAGCTTTGGGACTAGCGGGTCCTACGAGCAGTACTTC. Residues: CASSFGTSGSYEQYF. The chain uses TRBV7-8 and TRBJ2-7; 12 nucleotides match TRBD2. The germline V gene has CDR1 SGHVS and CDR2 FQNEAQ. The CDR3 is 15 amino acids. V was clipped by 3 bases and J by 1 base; unmatched bases: 1.

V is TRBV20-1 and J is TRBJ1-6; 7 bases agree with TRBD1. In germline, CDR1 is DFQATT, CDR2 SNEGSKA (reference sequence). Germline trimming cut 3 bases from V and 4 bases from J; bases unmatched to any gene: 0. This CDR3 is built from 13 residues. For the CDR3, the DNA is TGCAGTGCTAGGACAGGGTATAATTCACCCCTCCACTTT. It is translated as CSARTGYNSPLHF.

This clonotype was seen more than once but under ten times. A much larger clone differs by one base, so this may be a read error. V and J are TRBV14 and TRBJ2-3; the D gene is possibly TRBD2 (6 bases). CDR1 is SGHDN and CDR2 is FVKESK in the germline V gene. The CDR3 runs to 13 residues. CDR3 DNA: TGTGTCAGCGGCATCGGGGGTGGAGATACGCAGTATTTT. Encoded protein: CVSGIGGGDTQYF.

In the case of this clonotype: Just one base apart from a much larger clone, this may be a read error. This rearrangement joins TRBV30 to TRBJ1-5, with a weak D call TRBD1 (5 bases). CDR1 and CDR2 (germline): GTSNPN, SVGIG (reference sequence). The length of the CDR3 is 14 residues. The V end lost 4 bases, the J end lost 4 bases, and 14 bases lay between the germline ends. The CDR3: CAWNRGGGNQPQHF. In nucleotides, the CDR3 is TGTGCCTGGAACCGGGGCGGGGGAAATCAGCCCCAGCATTTT.

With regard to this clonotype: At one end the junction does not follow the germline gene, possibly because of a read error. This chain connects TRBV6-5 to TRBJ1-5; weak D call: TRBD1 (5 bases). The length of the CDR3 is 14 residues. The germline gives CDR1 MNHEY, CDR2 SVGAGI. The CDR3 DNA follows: TGTACCAGCAGTTCTGGACAAGGCAATCAGCCCCAGCATTTT. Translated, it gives CTSSSGQGNQPQHF.

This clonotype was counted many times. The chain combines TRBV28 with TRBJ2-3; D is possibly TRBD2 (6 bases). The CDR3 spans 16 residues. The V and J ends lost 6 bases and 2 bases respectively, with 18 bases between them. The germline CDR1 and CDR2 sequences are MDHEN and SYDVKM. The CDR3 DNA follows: TGTGCCAGCAGCGCCCCGACTAGGGATCCCACAGATACGCAGTATTTT. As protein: CASSAPTRDPTDTQYF.

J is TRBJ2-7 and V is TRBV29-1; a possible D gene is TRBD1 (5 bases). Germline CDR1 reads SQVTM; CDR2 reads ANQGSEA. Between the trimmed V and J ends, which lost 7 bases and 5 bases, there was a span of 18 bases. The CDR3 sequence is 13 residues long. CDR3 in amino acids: CSAGLTVHDEQYF. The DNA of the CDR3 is TGCAGCGCAGGGCTGACAGTCCATGACGAGCAGTACTTC.

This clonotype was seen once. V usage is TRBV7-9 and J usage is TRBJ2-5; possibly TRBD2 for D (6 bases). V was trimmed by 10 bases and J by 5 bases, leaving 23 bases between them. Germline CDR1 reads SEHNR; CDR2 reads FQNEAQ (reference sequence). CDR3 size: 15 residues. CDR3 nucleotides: TGTGCCAACACCATCATGGGGGGAGAGGGCGAGACCCAGTACTTC. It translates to CANTIMGGEGETQYF.

The CDR3 is CSARGTGGEVTEAFF. The CDR3 region has the DNA TGCAGTGCGAGGGGGACAGGGGGCGAAGTTACTGAAGCTTTCTTT. The J gene is TRBJ1-1, the V gene TRBV29-1; TRBD1 aligns across 12 bases. There are 15 residues in the CDR3. Germline-derived CDR1 and CDR2 are SQVTM and ANQGSEA. Looking up the rest from reference TRBV29-1 and TRBJ1-1 gives the full variable domain: SAVISQKPSRDICQRGTSLTIQCQVDSQVTMMFWYRQQPGQSLTLIATANQGSEATYESGFVIDKFPISRPNLTFSTLTVSNMSPEDSSIYLCSARGTGGEVTEAFFGQGTRLTVV.

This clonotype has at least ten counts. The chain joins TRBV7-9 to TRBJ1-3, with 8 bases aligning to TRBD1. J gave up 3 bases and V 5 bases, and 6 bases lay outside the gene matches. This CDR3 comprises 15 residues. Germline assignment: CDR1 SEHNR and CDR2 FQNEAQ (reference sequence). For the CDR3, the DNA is TGTGCCAGCAGCCCGACAGGGGCGTTTGGAAACACCATATATTTT. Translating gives CASSPTGAFGNTIYF.

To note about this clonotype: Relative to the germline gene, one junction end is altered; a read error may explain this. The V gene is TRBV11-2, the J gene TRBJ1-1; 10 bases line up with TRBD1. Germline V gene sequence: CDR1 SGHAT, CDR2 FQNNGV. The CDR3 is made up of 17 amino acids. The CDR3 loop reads CTSNRMGGQGFRTEAFF. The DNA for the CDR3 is TGTACCAGCAACCGAATGGGGGGACAGGGGTTCCGCACTGAAGCTTTCTTT.

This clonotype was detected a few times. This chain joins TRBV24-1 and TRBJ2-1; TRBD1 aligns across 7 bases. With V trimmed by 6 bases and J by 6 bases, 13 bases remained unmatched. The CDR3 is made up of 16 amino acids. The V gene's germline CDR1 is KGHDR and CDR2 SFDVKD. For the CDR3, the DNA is TGTGCCACCAGTCCTCCGAGGACAGGAGCACGCAATGAGCAGTTCTTC. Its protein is CATSPPRTGARNEQFF.

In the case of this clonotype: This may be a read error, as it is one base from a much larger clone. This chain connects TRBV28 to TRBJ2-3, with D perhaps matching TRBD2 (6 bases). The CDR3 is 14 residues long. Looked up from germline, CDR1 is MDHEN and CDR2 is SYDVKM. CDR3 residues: CSSSPRGGTDTQYF. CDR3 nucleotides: TGTTCCAGCAGTCCCCGTGGAGGGACAGATACGCAGTATTTT.

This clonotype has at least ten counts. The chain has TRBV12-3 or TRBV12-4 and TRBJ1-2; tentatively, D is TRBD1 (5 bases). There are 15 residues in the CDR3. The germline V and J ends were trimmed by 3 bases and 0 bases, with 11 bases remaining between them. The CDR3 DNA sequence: TGTGCCAGCAGTTTCGGGGACGCTACTAACTATGGCTACACCTTC. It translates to CASSFGDATNYGYTF.

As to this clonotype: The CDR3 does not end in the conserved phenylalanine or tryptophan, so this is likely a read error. The CDR3 spells CASNPTSRRNDNEQFL. The DNA of the CDR3 is TGTGCCAGCAATCCTACTAGCAGGAGAAATGACAATGAGCAGTTCTTA. V is TRBV6-5 and J is TRBJ2-1; D possibly corresponds to TRBD2 (6 bases). The CDR3 totals 16 residues. Between the trimmed V and J ends, which lost 7 bases and 5 bases, there was a span of 21 bases. Germline-derived CDR1 and CDR2 are MNHEY and SVGAGI.

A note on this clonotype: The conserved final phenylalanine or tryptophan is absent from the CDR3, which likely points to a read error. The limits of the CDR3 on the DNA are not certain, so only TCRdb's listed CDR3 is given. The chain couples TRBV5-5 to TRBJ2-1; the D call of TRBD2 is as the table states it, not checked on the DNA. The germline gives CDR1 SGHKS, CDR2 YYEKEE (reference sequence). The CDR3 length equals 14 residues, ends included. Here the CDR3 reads CASSLTSGNNEQFI.

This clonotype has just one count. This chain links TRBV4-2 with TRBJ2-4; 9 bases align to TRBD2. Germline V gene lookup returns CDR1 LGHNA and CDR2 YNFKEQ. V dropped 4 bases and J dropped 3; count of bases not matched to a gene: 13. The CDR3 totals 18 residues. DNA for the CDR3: TGTGCCAGCAGCCCCCCCCCGCTAGCGGGGATAATCAAAAACATTCAGTACTTC. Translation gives CASSPPPLAGIIKNIQYF.

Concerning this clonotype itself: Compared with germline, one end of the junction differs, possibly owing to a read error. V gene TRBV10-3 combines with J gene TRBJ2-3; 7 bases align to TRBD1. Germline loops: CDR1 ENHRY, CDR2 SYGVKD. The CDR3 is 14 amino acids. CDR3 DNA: TGTGCCATCACGAGAGGGGGCGGCCCAGATACGCAGTACTTT. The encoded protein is CAITRGGGPDTQYF.

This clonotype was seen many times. The CDR3 DNA reads TGTGCCAGCAGCTTAGGGGACAGGGCACACAATGAGCAGTTCTTC. Its protein product is CASSLGDRAHNEQFF. The chain recombines TRBV7-9 with TRBJ2-1; 9 bases are a match to TRBD1. The CDR3 contains 15 residues. CDR1 is SEHNR and CDR2 is FQNEAQ in the germline V gene (reference sequence). V lost 1 base, J lost 5 bases, and 3 bases stayed unmatched.

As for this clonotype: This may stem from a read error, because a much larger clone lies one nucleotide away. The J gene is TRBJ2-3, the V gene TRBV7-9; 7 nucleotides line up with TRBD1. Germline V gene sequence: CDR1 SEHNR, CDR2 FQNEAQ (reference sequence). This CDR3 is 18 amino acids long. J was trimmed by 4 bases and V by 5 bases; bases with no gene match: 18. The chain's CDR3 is CASSTGDQTVIPPDTQYF. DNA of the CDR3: TGTGCCAGCAGCACAGGGGACCAGACAGTCATCCCACCAGATACGCAGTATTTT.

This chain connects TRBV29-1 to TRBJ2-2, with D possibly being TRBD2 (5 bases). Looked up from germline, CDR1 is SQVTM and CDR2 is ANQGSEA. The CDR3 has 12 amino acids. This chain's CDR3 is CRVGLPTGELFF. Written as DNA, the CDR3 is TGCAGGGTCGGACTTCCCACCGGGGAGCTGTTTTTT.

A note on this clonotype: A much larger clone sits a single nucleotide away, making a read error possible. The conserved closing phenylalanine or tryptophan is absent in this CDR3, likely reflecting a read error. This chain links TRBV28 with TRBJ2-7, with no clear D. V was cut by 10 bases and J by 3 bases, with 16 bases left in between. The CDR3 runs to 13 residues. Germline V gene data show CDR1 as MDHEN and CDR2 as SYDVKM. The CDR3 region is CAISRQFVYEQYL. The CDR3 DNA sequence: TGTGCCATCTCCCGCCAATTCGTCTACGAGCAGTACCTC.

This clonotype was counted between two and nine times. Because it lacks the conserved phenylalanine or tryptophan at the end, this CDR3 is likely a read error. The CDR3 protein is CASSLGDYSYEQYY. The DNA for the CDR3 is TGTGCCAGCAGTTTAGGGGACTATTCCTACGAGCAGTACTAC. The chain couples TRBV7-9 to TRBJ2-7; 7 bases match TRBD2. Germline V gene lookup returns CDR1 SEHNR and CDR2 FQNEAQ (reference sequence). This CDR3 has 14 amino acids.

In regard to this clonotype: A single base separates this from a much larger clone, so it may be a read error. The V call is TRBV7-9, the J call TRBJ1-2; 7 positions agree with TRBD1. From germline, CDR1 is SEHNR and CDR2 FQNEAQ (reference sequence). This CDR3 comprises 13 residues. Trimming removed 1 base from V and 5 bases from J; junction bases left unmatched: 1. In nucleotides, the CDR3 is TGTGCCAGCAGCTTAGGGGACAGTTATGGCTACACCTTC. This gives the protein CASSLGDSYGYTF.

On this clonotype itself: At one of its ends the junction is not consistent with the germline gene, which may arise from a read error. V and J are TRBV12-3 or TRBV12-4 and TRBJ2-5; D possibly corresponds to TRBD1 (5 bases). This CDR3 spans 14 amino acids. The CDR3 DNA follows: TGTGCCTGCAGTAGTAGTGGGGCCCAAGAGACCCAGTACTTC. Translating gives CACSSSGAQETQYF.